This passage covers 5 T cell receptor beta chains from one sample sequenced in a study of T cell repertoires in cytomegalovirus infection. MiXCR, run by TCRdb on the reads, gives a single entry per CDR3 protein. The data contain roughly 46,000 distinct CDR3 sequences, approximately 22% of them singletons. No antigens are known for them. The sample taken for sequencing was PBMCs, sequenced either directly or after in vitro stimulation (not recorded which). The receptor set was obtained from a human donor in good health (CMV status not recorded). Some clones in this sample may be carry-over from other donors' samples.

This clonotype was detected ten times or more. This rearrangement joins TRBV7-6 to TRBJ1-1; a weak D match, TRBD1 (5 bases). V was clipped by 5 bases and J by 6 bases, with 25 bases between them. CDR1 is SGHVS, CDR2 FNYEAQ, per germline. The CDR3 is 17 residues long. The CDR3 DNA follows: TGTGCCAGCAGCCCGAGCCTCCGGGGCAAACATCCCGCTGAAGCTTTCTTT. This sequence encodes CASSPSLRGKHPAEAFF.

This clonotype occurred a few times. V is TRBV19 and J is TRBJ2-7; D is undetermined. CDR3 length: 13 amino acids. Germline-derived CDR1 and CDR2 are LNHDA and SQIVND (reference sequence). The V end was cut by 3 bases, the J end by 5 bases, with 11 bases between. This CDR3 reads CASSMNVADEQYF. The CDR3 DNA reads as TGTGCCAGTAGTATGAACGTAGCCGACGAGCAGTACTTC.

V gene TRBV10-3 combines with J gene TRBJ2-3; TRBD2 matches 8 bases. Germline-derived CDR1 and CDR2 are ENHRY and SYGVKD. The CDR3 is 18 amino acids. J gave up 2 bases and V 0 bases, and 10 bases lay outside the gene matches. CDR3 loop: CAISESFIGGANTDTQYF. The DNA for the CDR3 is TGTGCCATCAGTGAGTCTTTTATCGGGGGGGCTAACACAGATACGCAGTATTTT.

This clonotype was recorded many times. The genes are TRBV7-9 and TRBJ2-7; possible D gene TRBD2, 6 bases. The length of the CDR3 is 13 residues. Germline values: CDR1 SEHNR, CDR2 FQNEAQ (reference sequence). Trimming took 5 bases from V and 3 from J, leaving 11 bases between them. The CDR3 here is CASSRGLRYEQYF. CDR3 DNA: TGTGCCAGCAGCCGGGGACTCCGCTACGAGCAGTACTTC.

This clonotype appeared many times. This rearrangement joins TRBV11-2 to TRBJ2-3, with no clear D. Germline values: CDR1 SGHAT, CDR2 FQNNGV. The germline V and J ends were trimmed by 5 bases and 0 bases, with 9 bases remaining between them. The CDR3 is 14 amino acids. The CDR3 DNA reads as TGTGCCAGCAGCCTTGGGGTCAGCACAGATACGCAGTATTTT. This encodes CASSLGVSTDTQYF. The variable domain in full, with the rest retrieved from reference TRBV11-2 and TRBJ2-3, is EAGVAQSPRYKIIEKRQSVAFWCNPISGHATLYWYQQILGQGPKLLIQFQNNGVVDDSQLPKDRFSAERLKGVDSTLKIQPAKLEDSAVYLCASSLGVSTDTQYFGPGTRLTVL.